This TCR beta chain was documented in a study of T cells in Graves' hyperthyroidism and ophthalmopathy. Study in general: Before any treatment, at initial diagnosis, peripheral blood was collected.

This clonotype was seen repeatedly, ten times or more. The germline gives CDR1 MDHEN, CDR2 SYDVKM. Trimming removed 4 bases from V and 2 bases from J, with 11 bases in between. The CDR3 runs 14 residues. On the basis of clinical symptoms, serum thyroxine and TRAb, thyroid ultrasound and orbital computed tomography, diagnoses were made. Amplification of TCR beta CDR3 regions was performed using RNA transcripts as template. A set of HTBI primers served as the primers for a first-round RT-PCR of the TCR CDR3. One entry per CDR3 protein results from TCRdb running MiXCR on the multiplex PCR reads. Of approximately 600,000 distinct CDR3 sequences detected, about 15% appear once; the ten largest clones hold around 4.5%.

The rearrangement joins TRBV28 to TRBJ1-2; D is possibly TRBD1 (6 bases). This sequence was found in a woman in her forties with Graves' ophthalmopathy. Material for sequencing was blood. CDR3 sequence reads: CASSSWTENYGYTF. As DNA, the CDR3 is TGTGCCAGCAGTTCCTGGACAGAGAACTATGGCTACACCTTC.